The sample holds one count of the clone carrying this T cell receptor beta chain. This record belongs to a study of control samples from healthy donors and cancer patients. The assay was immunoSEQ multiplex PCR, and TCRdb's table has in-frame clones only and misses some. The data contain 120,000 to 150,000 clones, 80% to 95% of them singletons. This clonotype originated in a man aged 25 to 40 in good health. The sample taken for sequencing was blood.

CDR3 loop: CASRRAGGLRESNEQFF. In DNA, the CDR3 is TGTGCCAGCAGACGAGCGGGGGGGCTTCGGGAGTCGAATGAGCAGTTCTTC. The V call is TRBV6-6, the J call TRBJ2-1; 10 nucleotides match TRBD2. The trim removed 6 bases at V and 7 bases at J, leaving 15 bases unmatched. The CDR3 has 17 residues. CDR1 is MNHNY and CDR2 is SVGAGI in the germline V gene (reference sequence).